The 23 T cell receptor beta chains reported below all come from one sample, sequenced in a study of beta chain features in type 1 diabetes. Regarding the study as a whole: Moderate but significant shortening of TCRB CDR3s was recorded in all four CD4+ subsets from Type 1 diabetes patients.

These receptors have no known antigen. The authors reverse transcribed all of the isolated RNA, so sequencing captured expressed TCRB transcripts. The assay was immunoSEQ multiplex PCR, and TCRdb's table has in-frame clones only and misses some. The sample carries approximately 260,000 clones, 24% recorded once. The sample taken for sequencing was naive CD4+ T cells from blood. The receptors come from a woman in her thirties with type 1 diabetes.

A few counts support this clone. The chain is built from TRBV18 and TRBJ2-7; perhaps TRBD1 as D (6 bases). CDR1 and CDR2 from the germline V gene are KGHSH and LQKENI. CDR3 length: 15 amino acids. V was shortened by 5 bases and J by 0 bases, with 14 bases between the two germline ends. The CDR3 DNA sequence: TGTGCCAGCTCAGCCAGGGGCGGAGACTCCTACGAGCAGTACTTC. Its protein product is CASSARGGDSYEQYF.

Only a few counts were recorded for this clone. The rearrangement uses TRBV7-2 and TRBJ2-3, with a weak D call TRBD2 (5 bases). The CDR3 contains 16 residues. Trimming stripped 1 base from V and 0 bases from J, with 11 bases between. Germline CDR1 and CDR2: SGHTA and FQGNSA. The CDR3 reads CASSLGASTSTDTQYF. As DNA, the CDR3 is TGTGCCAGCAGCTTAGGGGCTAGCACTAGCACAGATACGCAGTATTTT.

This clone was picked up a small number of times. The V gene is TRBV19, the J gene TRBJ2-3; D is perhaps TRBD1 (6 bases). V shed 3 bases and J shed 5 bases, with 15 bases lying between them. Germline CDR1 reads LNHDA; CDR2 reads SQIVND (reference sequence). This CDR3 spans 15 amino acids. DNA of the CDR3: TGTGCCAGTAGTATGGCAGCACCACAGGGAGATACGCAGTATTTT. It codes for CASSMAAPQGDTQYF.

This clone appeared a few times. The chain couples TRBV5-4 to TRBJ2-1; 9 bases match TRBD1. The CDR3 length is 13 residues. The trim removed 9 bases at V and 8 bases at J, leaving 9 bases unmatched. CDR1 and CDR2 (germline): SGHNT, YYREEE (reference sequence). The CDR3 region has the DNA TGTGCCACGGCCGGACAGGGGTCCGATGAGCAGTTCTTC. It yields the protein CATAGQGSDEQFF.

This chain connects TRBV9 to TRBJ2-1; TRBD2 matches 9 bases. The CDR3 has 15 amino acids. J was trimmed by 4 bases and V by 5 bases; bases with no gene match: 7. Germline CDR1 and CDR2: SGDLS and YYNGEE. The CDR3 here is CASSLTSGLYNEQFF. CDR3 DNA sequence: TGTGCCAGCAGTCTCACTAGCGGGCTTTACAATGAGCAGTTCTTC.

J is TRBJ2-1 and V is TRBV4-1; 15 bases match TRBD2. Losses at the gene ends were 4 bases for V and 9 bases for J; bases not matched to a gene: 4. The CDR3 is 15 residues long. CDR1 and CDR2 (germline): MGHRA, YSYEKL. Written as DNA, the CDR3 is TGCGCCAGCAGCCCAGGACTAGCGGGAGGGGGTGAGCAGTTCTTC. Its translation is CASSPGLAGGGEQFF.

This clone was seen only a few times. The chain joins TRBV30 to TRBJ2-1, with TRBD2 as a possible D gene (5 bases). The germline V gene has CDR1 GTSNPN and CDR2 SVGIG (reference sequence). Trimming pared 4 bases from V and 7 bases from J, leaving 14 bases between. The CDR3 is 13 amino acids. The DNA for the CDR3 is TGTGCCTGGATGGTGGGAGTATGGAATGAGCAGTTCTTC. Its protein product is CAWMVGVWNEQFF.

The chain recombines TRBV30 with TRBJ2-7, with 9 bases lining up with TRBD1. This CDR3 is 15 amino acids long. CDR1 and CDR2 from the germline V gene are GTSNPN and SVGIG (reference sequence). The ends lost 4 bases at V and 4 bases at J; junction bases unmatched: 11. The DNA for the CDR3 is TGTGCCTGGACACAGGGGGCACGAGGAGTTTACGAGCAGTACTTC. Its protein is CAWTQGARGVYEQYF.

This clone was detected a few times. This chain joins TRBV15 and TRBJ2-2; 10 bases fit TRBD2. This CDR3 has 16 amino acids. Per germline, CDR1 LNHNV and CDR2 YYDKDF (reference sequence). Trimming took 5 bases from V and 5 from J; bases not matched to a gene: 8. The CDR3 DNA is TGTGCCACCAGCCCAGAAACTAGCGGGATGACCGGGGAGCTGTTTTTT. It yields the protein CATSPETSGMTGELFF.

V is TRBV25-1 and J is TRBJ2-3, with a possible D match to TRBD1 (6 bases). Germline-derived CDR1 and CDR2 are MGHDK and SYGVNS. This CDR3 comprises 15 residues. Trimming took off 3 bases at V and 3 bases at J, with 13 bases between the two ends. The CDR3 region is CASSEASDRTDTQYF. Here the CDR3 DNA reads TGTGCCAGCAGTGAGGCATCGGACAGAACAGATACGCAGTATTTT.

A few counts support this clone. The chain joins TRBV5-1 to TRBJ2-7; 11 bases are shared with TRBD1. The trim removed 0 bases at V and 5 bases at J, leaving 4 bases unmatched. Germline V lookup: CDR1 SGHRS, CDR2 YFSETQ. CDR3 length equals 15 residues. The CDR3 DNA sequence: TGCGCCAGCAGCTTGGGGACAGGGGGCACCGACGAGCAGTACTTC. Translation gives CASSLGTGGTDEQYF.

V usage is TRBV2 and J usage is TRBJ2-1; TRBD2 matches 15 bases. CDR1 and CDR2 from the germline V gene are SNHLY and FYNNEI. Trimming cost V 6 bases and J 8 bases; bases outside gene matches: 2. The CDR3 has 14 residues. The CDR3 coding sequence is TGTGCCAGCAGGCGGACTAGCGGGAGGGATGAGCAGTTCTTC. Encoded protein: CASRRTSGRDEQFF.

The J gene is TRBJ2-1, the V gene TRBV25-1; unclear D gene. V was clipped by 3 bases and J by 2 bases, with 8 bases between them. Germline lookup yields CDR1 MGHDK and CDR2 SYGVNS. CDR3 length: 14 amino acids. The CDR3: CASSEGSTYNEQFF. The CDR3 DNA sequence: TGTGCCAGCAGTGAGGGCAGCACCTACAATGAGCAGTTCTTC.

This clone occurred a few times. This chain connects TRBV29-1 to TRBJ2-1; TRBD1 matches at 10 bases. The CDR3 consists of 14 residues. The V gene's germline CDR1 is SQVTM and CDR2 ANQGSEA. J was trimmed by 8 bases and V by 3 bases; bases with no gene match: 7. In nucleotides, the CDR3 is TGCAGCGTTGATTTGAGGGACAGGGGACATGAGCAGTTCTTC. It encodes CSVDLRDRGHEQFF.

The chain employs TRBV28 and TRBJ1-1; no reliable D call. Germline CDR1 is MDHEN and CDR2 is SYDVKM. V was shortened by 6 bases and J by 2 bases, with 7 bases between the two germline ends. The length of the CDR3 is 12 residues. CDR3: CASRSYNTEAFF. The CDR3 DNA follows: TGTGCCAGCAGGTCTTATAACACTGAAGCTTTCTTT.

This clone was found a few times. The chain is built from TRBV30 and TRBJ1-1; TRBD1 matches at 9 bases. The J segment lost 8 bases and the V segment lost 0 bases, leaving 4 bases of the junction unmatched. Germline V CDR1 and CDR2: GTSNPN, SVGIG (reference sequence). The length of the CDR3 is 13 residues. CDR3 sequence reads: CAWSVRDRVEAFF. The CDR3 bases are TGTGCCTGGAGTGTACGGGACAGGGTAGAAGCTTTCTTT.

The V call is TRBV5-1, the J call TRBJ1-1; TRBD1 is a possible D gene (6 bases). The CDR3 length is 12 residues. The germline gives CDR1 SGHRS, CDR2 YFSETQ. Deletions cut 0 bases from V and 12 bases from J, with 12 bases between. CDR3 sequence: CASSLGQDRSFF. CDR3 coding DNA: TGCGCCAGCAGCTTGGGCCAGGACAGATCTTTCTTT.

This clone has a handful of counts. V gene TRBV10-3 combines with J gene TRBJ2-7; D remains ambiguous. Germline V gene data show CDR1 as ENHRY and CDR2 as SYGVKD. The CDR3 is made up of 13 amino acids. The V gene lost 5 bases and the J gene lost 0 bases, with 8 bases spanning the gap. Here the CDR3 reads CAISTVASYEQYF. Written as DNA, the CDR3 is TGTGCCATCAGTACAGTCGCCTCCTACGAGCAGTACTTC.

V usage is TRBV28 and J usage is TRBJ2-7; 7 bases agree with TRBD2. V trimming: 5 bases; J trimming: 7 bases; junction bases outside the gene matches: 11. The CDR3 has 14 amino acids. Germline lookup yields CDR1 MDHEN and CDR2 SYDVKM. The DNA of the CDR3 is TGTGCCAGCAGTCAACAACGGGGGGTCGGGGAGCAGTACTTC. Translating gives CASSQQRGVGEQYF.

This clone was counted between two and nine times. The chain links TRBV4-1 to TRBJ2-2; TRBD2 is a possible D gene (6 bases). This CDR3 comprises 15 residues. From germline, CDR1 is MGHRA and CDR2 YSYEKL. V lost 1 base and J lost 5, with 11 bases in between. In DNA form, the CDR3 reads TGCGCCAGCAGCCAAGGAGTAGCGGAAACCGGGGAGCTGTTTTTT. It encodes CASSQGVAETGELFF.

This rearrangement joins TRBV30 to TRBJ1-1, with no clear D. Germline loops: CDR1 GTSNPN, CDR2 SVGIG (reference sequence). Trimming took off 0 bases at V and 2 bases at J, with 7 bases between the two ends. The CDR3 extends over 13 amino acids. CDR3 sequence: CAWSVGLNTEAFF. The CDR3 DNA reads TGTGCCTGGAGTGTTGGGCTAAACACTGAAGCTTTCTTT.

In this sample, this clone turned up many times. This chain joins TRBV9 and TRBJ2-4; possibly TRBD1 for D (6 bases). Germline V CDR1 and CDR2: SGDLS, YYNGEE. The CDR3 contains 14 residues. Trimming stripped 0 bases from V and 7 bases from J, with 11 bases between. CDR3 amino acids: CASSVGQAENIQYF. CDR3 bases: TGTGCCAGCAGCGTAGGACAGGCAGAGAACATTCAGTACTTC.

This clone came up a few times. The chain links TRBV29-1 to TRBJ1-5, with a possible D match to TRBD1 (6 bases). V was shortened by 7 bases and J by 4 bases, with 20 bases between the two germline ends. CDR1 is SQVTM and CDR2 is ANQGSEA in the germline V gene. CDR3 length equals 15 residues. The CDR3 reads CSAAQGMGENQPQHF. CDR3 nucleotides: TGCAGCGCCGCACAGGGTATGGGAGAGAATCAGCCCCAGCATTTT.